These 20 T cell receptor beta chains share one sample of origin, sequenced in a study of CD8 T cells in ankylosing spondylitis. Antigen specificity for these receptors is unknown. Study observations and caveats: Several highly homologous variants formed a TCR beta motif that appeared characteristic of ankylosing spondylitis blood.

In TCRdb, the 5' RACE reads were re-called with MiXCR into one record per CDR3 protein. In the table there are 500,000 to 550,000 distinct CDR3 sequences, about an eighth of which are singletons. Input material: blood, either unsorted or a sorted T cell fraction (not recorded which). The receptors were sampled from a male donor with ankylosing spondylitis.

There are many counts of this clonotype. V is TRBV27 and J is TRBJ2-1, with TRBD2 matching over 11 bases. The CDR3 is 17 amino acids. CDR1 is MNHEY, CDR2 SMNVEV, per germline (reference sequence). Germline trimming cut 6 bases from V and 4 bases from J; bases unmatched to any gene: 11. CDR3: CASRRILLAGDYNEQFF. The CDR3 nucleotides read TGTGCCAGCAGGAGAATCCTACTAGCGGGAGATTACAATGAGCAGTTCTTC.

Many counts were recorded for this clonotype. The chain links TRBV20-1 to TRBJ2-3; the D call may be TRBD1 or TRBD2 (5 bases each). Trimming took 5 bases from V and 2 from J, leaving 11 bases between them. CDR1 and CDR2 (germline): DFQATT, SNEGSKA (reference sequence). This CDR3 spans 13 amino acids. In DNA, the CDR3 is TGCAGTGCTGAGGGGACGAACACAGATACGCAGTATTTT. This sequence encodes CSAEGTNTDTQYF.

In this sample, this clonotype turned up many times. The J gene is TRBJ2-5, the V gene TRBV29-1; TRBD2 might be the D (5 bases). The germline CDR1 and CDR2 sequences are SQVTM and ANQGSEA. Trimming left V 7 bases short and J 1 base short, with 13 bases between. The CDR3 runs 13 residues. This CDR3 reads CSARGFGQETQYF. Here the CDR3 DNA reads TGCAGCGCTCGAGGGTTCGGCCAAGAGACCCAGTACTTC.

This clonotype was observed a handful of times. This chain connects TRBV12-5 to TRBJ1-5; 7 bases agree with TRBD1. This CDR3 region has 14 residues. V shed 7 bases and J 6 bases; nucleotides not matched to a gene: 9. Per the germline V gene, CDR1 is LGHNT and CDR2 is FRNRAP. The CDR3 DNA follows: TGTGCTAGTGACCCGACAGGGACGTCTCAGCCCCAGCATTTT. It codes for CASDPTGTSQPQHF.

This clonotype appeared many times. V and J are TRBV7-9 and TRBJ1-1; D uncertain. With 7 bases removed from V and 2 bases from J, the gap between germline ends came to 8 bases. The germline gives CDR1 SEHNR, CDR2 FQNEAQ (reference sequence). The CDR3 totals 12 residues. In DNA, the CDR3 is TGTGCCAGCAATAGGGTAAACACTGAAGCTTTCTTT. It translates to CASNRVNTEAFF.

Turning to this clonotype: The junction departs from germline at one end; a sequencing error may be responsible. The chain employs TRBV12-3 or TRBV12-4 and TRBJ2-1; TRBD2 matches 9 bases. The length of the CDR3 is 17 residues. The CDR3 DNA reads as TGTGCCAGCTGTTTGGGACTAGCTGGCCCCCCTACAAATGAGCAGTTCTTC. Translation: CASCLGLAGPPTNEQFF.

This clonotype was seen more than once but under ten times. The rearrangement joins TRBV12-3 or TRBV12-4 to TRBJ1-6; perhaps TRBD1 as D (6 bases). Trimming left V 3 bases short and J 8 bases short, with 11 bases between. The CDR3 has 14 residues. This CDR3 is CASSLSAGDSPLHF. The CDR3 DNA reads TGTGCCAGCAGTTTGTCGGCAGGGGATTCACCCCTCCACTTT.

This clonotype came up many times. This sequence joins TRBV6-2 or TRBV6-3 and TRBJ2-2; no clear D gene. V lost 6 bases and J lost 4, with 18 bases in between. CDR3 length: 16 amino acids. Germline loops: CDR1 MNHEY, CDR2 SVGEGT. CDR3 protein: CASSDPGPRSTGELFF. The CDR3, as DNA: TGTGCCAGCAGCGACCCGGGCCCCCGCAGCACCGGGGAGCTGTTTTTT.

This clonotype has ten or more counts. V usage is TRBV10-1 and J usage is TRBJ1-2; D perhaps matches TRBD1 (6 bases). The CDR3 sequence is 13 residues long. Germline CDR1 is WNHNN and CDR2 is SYGVQD (reference sequence). V was cut by 4 bases and J by 4 bases, with 10 bases left in between. The CDR3 DNA reads TGCGCCAGCAGTGCGGGGACAACCTATGGCTACACCTTC. As protein: CASSAGTTYGYTF.

This clonotype was counted between two and nine times. The V call is TRBV6-1, the J call TRBJ1-5, with D unclear. In germline, CDR1 is MNHNS, CDR2 SASEGT. Trimming pared 5 bases from V and 3 bases from J, leaving 14 bases between. This CDR3 contains 15 residues. For the CDR3, the DNA is TGTGCCAGCAGTAGGTATAGGGAGGTCAATCAGCCCCAGCATTTT. This codes for CASSRYREVNQPQHF.

This clonotype was counted between two and nine times. The rearrangement joins TRBV7-2 to TRBJ2-5; no definite D call. Germline V gene sequence: CDR1 SGHTA, CDR2 FQGNSA. Trimming shortened V by 3 bases and J by 1 base, and 6 bases separated the two germline ends. This CDR3 comprises 13 residues. CDR3 bases: TGTGCCAGCAGCTTCCGGGCCCAAGAGACCCAGTACTTC. It translates to CASSFRAQETQYF.

This clonotype was observed a few times. V is TRBV29-1 and J is TRBJ1-5; TRBD1 agrees at 7 bases. After removal of 7 bases from V and 5 bases from J, the junction contained 8 bases not matched to a gene. The V gene's germline CDR1 is SQVTM and CDR2 ANQGSEA. CDR3 size: 13 residues. The CDR3 sequence is CSGGAGGDQPQHF. The CDR3 region has the DNA TGCAGCGGAGGGGCAGGGGGGGATCAGCCCCAGCATTTT.

The CDR3 DNA reads TGCGCCAGCAGCCCCCGGCTAGCGGGGATAAGCTCCTACAATGAGCAGTTCTTC. Its protein is CASSPRLAGISSYNEQFF. This chain uses TRBV5-1 with TRBJ2-1, with TRBD2 matching 9 bases. Unmatched junction bases numbered 11, after V lost 4 bases and J lost 0 bases. Germline values: CDR1 SGHRS, CDR2 YFSETQ. The CDR3 runs 18 residues.

V is TRBV12-3 or TRBV12-4 and J is TRBJ2-3; TRBD2 agrees at 9 bases. The CDR3 runs 16 residues. V gave up 7 bases and J gave up 0 bases; unmatched junction bases: 8. The CDR3 loop reads CASTKLAGPSTDTQYF. CDR3 nucleotide sequence: TGTGCCAGCACCAAACTAGCGGGCCCTAGCACAGATACGCAGTATTTT.

V is TRBV7-2 and J is TRBJ1-1; D remains unclear. This CDR3 is built from 13 residues. Trimming cost V 0 bases and J 10 bases, with 12 bases left between them. Germline CDR1 reads SGHTA; CDR2 reads FQGNSA. The CDR3 coding sequence is TGTGCCAGCAGCTTAGCCCCCCGGACCGCAGCTTTCTTT. It yields the protein CASSLAPRTAAFF.

In this sample, this clonotype turned up a few times. The genes are TRBV5-1 and TRBJ2-3; a weak D match, TRBD1 (5 bases). The germline V and J ends were trimmed by 4 bases and 4 bases, with 10 bases remaining between them. The CDR3 sequence is 13 residues long. CDR1 is SGHRS, CDR2 YFSETQ, per germline. The CDR3 nucleotides read TGCGCCAGCAGCGTCAGGGTTCCAGATACGCAGTATTTT. Translation gives CASSVRVPDTQYF.

The sample holds a few counts of this clonotype. V gene TRBV7-2 combines with J gene TRBJ2-7; D is perhaps TRBD1 or TRBD2 (5 bases each). Between the trimmed V and J ends, which lost 4 bases and 2 bases, there was a span of 12 bases. The CDR3 consists of 14 residues. Germline V gives CDR1 SGHTA, CDR2 FQGNSA. The CDR3 loop reads CASSSEGSAYEQYF. The CDR3 DNA follows: TGTGCCAGCAGCTCTGAGGGGAGCGCCTACGAGCAGTACTTC.

This chain joins TRBV20-1 and TRBJ2-3; D is possibly TRBD2 (5 bases). The CDR3 covers 14 residues. Germline V gene sequence: CDR1 DFQATT, CDR2 SNEGSKA (reference sequence). CDR3 in DNA: TGCAGCGTCCCGTTTTCGAGCGGCGGGGATACGCAGTATTTT. It specifies CSVPFSSGGDTQYF.

This rearrangement joins TRBV5-1 to TRBJ2-2, with 10 bases lining up with TRBD1. V dropped 3 bases and J dropped 7; count of bases not matched to a gene: 3. This CDR3 has 14 residues. The germline gives CDR1 SGHRS, CDR2 YFSETQ. The CDR3 DNA reads as TGCGCCAGCAGCTGGGACAGGGGTGACGGGGAGCTGTTTTTT. Its translation: CASSWDRGDGELFF.

V gene TRBV20-1 combines with J gene TRBJ2-7; D is possibly TRBD1 (5 bases). V dropped 1 base and J dropped 3 bases, with 13 bases sitting between them. The CDR3 is 14 amino acids. Germline CDR1 DFQATT, CDR2 SNEGSKA (reference sequence). The CDR3 reads CSARGMGPVYEQYF. CDR3 nucleotides: TGCAGTGCTAGAGGAATGGGGCCTGTCTACGAGCAGTACTTC.